This passage covers 21 T cell receptor beta chains from one sample sequenced in a study of blood T cell repertoires in COVID-19. The repertoire was sequenced with immunoSEQ multiplex PCR; TCRdb's copy has only in-frame clones and lacks some. In the table there are roughly 99,000 clones, approximately 88% of which are singletons. Sequencing used peripheral blood. The receptors stem from a middle-aged man with active or convalescent COVID-19.

V usage is TRBV5-6 and J usage is TRBJ1-1; D is unclear. The length of the CDR3 is 15 residues. The V end lost 4 bases, the J end lost 0 bases, and 13 bases lay between the germline ends. CDR1 SGHDT and CDR2 YYEEEE come from the germline V gene. CDR3 nucleotides: TGTGCCAGCAGCGATTTACGGGGTATGAACACTGAAGCTTTCTTT. Residues: CASSDLRGMNTEAFF.

J is TRBJ2-7 and V is TRBV14; TRBD1 matches 8 bases. From germline, CDR1 is SGHDN and CDR2 FVKESK. V shed 1 base and J 3 bases; nucleotides not matched to a gene: 2. CDR3 length: 14 amino acids. In DNA form, the CDR3 reads TGTGCCAGCAGCCAAGGGACAGGGCTCTACGAGCAGTACTTC. It specifies CASSQGTGLYEQYF.

This clone was seen only once. The CDR3 bases are TGTGCCAGCAGCTTAGGGTCCCCACAGGCAGGCTACGAGCAGTACTTC. Residues: CASSLGSPQAGYEQYF. The chain links TRBV11-2 to TRBJ2-7; D is perhaps TRBD1 (5 bases). CDR1 SGHAT and CDR2 FQNNGV come from the germline V gene. V lost 1 base and J lost 3, with 16 bases in between. The CDR3 sequence is 16 residues long. Combining the CDR3 with reference TRBV11-2 and TRBJ2-7 gives the whole variable domain EAGVAQSPRYKIIEKRQSVAFWCNPISGHATLYWYQQILGQGPKLLIQFQNNGVVDDSQLPKDRFSAERLKGVDSTLKIQPAKLEDSAVYLCASSLGSPQAGYEQYFGPGTRLTVT.

This chain uses TRBV11-3 with TRBJ2-3; maybe TRBD1 (5 bases). The CDR3 contains 16 residues. Trimming stripped 5 bases from V and 1 base from J, with 16 bases between. Germline lookup yields CDR1 SGHNT and CDR2 YENEEA. CDR3 nucleotide sequence: TGTGCCAGCAGCACAGGACACCCCGTAGGCACAGATACGCAGTATTTT. Residues: CASSTGHPVGTDTQYF.

The chain has TRBV29-1 and TRBJ1-2, with D maybe TRBD1 (6 bases). V was cut by 6 bases and J by 6 bases, with 14 bases left in between. The CDR3 is made up of 12 amino acids. Looked up from germline, CDR1 is SQVTM and CDR2 is ANQGSEA. CDR3 protein: CSVATGPHGYTF. The CDR3, as DNA: TGCAGCGTCGCGACAGGTCCCCATGGCTACACCTTC.

The genes are TRBV12-3 or TRBV12-4 and TRBJ1-6; D is perhaps TRBD1 (6 bases). CDR3 length: 13 residues. V was pared by 5 bases and J by 11 bases, with 13 bases between. The CDR3 region is CASSQGNTTPLHF. The CDR3 DNA sequence: TGTGCCAGCAGTCAGGGGAATACGACACCCCTCCACTTT.

This chain joins TRBV10-3 and TRBJ1-4, with 8 positions matching TRBD1. V lost 0 bases, J lost 5 bases, and 2 bases stayed unmatched. Germline CDR1 ENHRY, CDR2 SYGVKD. The CDR3 has 15 amino acids. DNA for the CDR3: TGTGCCATCAGTGAGTCGGGACAGGCGAATGAAAAACTGTTTTTT. Its protein is CAISESGQANEKLFF.

The chain is built from TRBV4-1 and TRBJ1-5; TRBD1 aligns across 7 bases. The V segment lost 0 bases and the J segment 6 bases; nucleotides outside the gene matches: 5. Germline lookup yields CDR1 MGHRA and CDR2 YSYEKL. This CDR3 comprises 15 residues. CDR3 DNA sequence: TGCGCCAGCAGCCAAGAACGAGGGGGCAGTCAGCCCCAGCATTTT. The encoded protein is CASSQERGGSQPQHF.

The chain is built from TRBV30 and TRBJ2-1, with TRBD2 matching over 9 bases. The CDR3 is made up of 15 amino acids. V lost 0 bases, J lost 6 bases, and 6 bases stayed unmatched. Germline V CDR1 and CDR2: GTSNPN, SVGIG (reference sequence). CDR3 nucleotide sequence: TGTGCCTGGAGTGTAGAACTAGCGGGTATCAATGAGCAGTTCTTC. Its translation is CAWSVELAGINEQFF.

The chain is built from TRBV24-1 and TRBJ1-2, with TRBD1 matching over 7 bases. The CDR3 contains 21 residues. J gave up 5 bases and V 6 bases, and 29 bases lay outside the gene matches. The germline CDR1 and CDR2 sequences are KGHDR and SFDVKD. The CDR3 bases are TGTGCCACCAGTCACGGGGCGGGGCCTGTAAACCCCGGGACAGACAGATATGGCTACACCTTC. Amino acid sequence: CATSHGAGPVNPGTDRYGYTF.

The chain carries TRBV5-5 and TRBJ2-7, with a possible D match to TRBD1 (5 bases). The CDR3 spans 14 residues. V was clipped by 4 bases and J by 3 bases, with 14 bases between them. In germline, CDR1 is SGHKS, CDR2 YYEKEE (reference sequence). DNA of the CDR3: TGTGCCAGCAGCCCTCTCATAGGGGACTACGAGCAGTACTTC. The encoded protein is CASSPLIGDYEQYF.

This sequence joins TRBV7-9 and TRBJ2-7, with TRBD1 matching over 7 bases. Trimming removed 0 bases from V and 5 bases from J; junction bases left unmatched: 4. The CDR3 extends over 14 amino acids. The germline V gene has CDR1 SEHNR and CDR2 FQNEAQ (reference sequence). The CDR3 region is CASSLADRSHEQYF. CDR3 nucleotide sequence: TGTGCCAGCAGCTTAGCGGACAGGTCCCACGAGCAGTACTTC.

The V call is TRBV27, the J call TRBJ1-2; the D gene is possibly TRBD1 (6 bases). The CDR3 has 15 amino acids. Germline CDR1 MNHEY, CDR2 SMNVEV (reference sequence). The V gene lost 3 bases and the J gene lost 7 bases, with 18 bases spanning the gap. CDR3 residues: CASSFNREIFSGYTF. CDR3 coding DNA: TGTGCCAGCAGTTTTAACAGGGAGATCTTCTCTGGCTACACCTTC.

V usage is TRBV5-1 and J usage is TRBJ2-5; the match to TRBD2 covers 9 bases. The V and J ends lost 0 bases and 2 bases, in that order; junction bases with no gene match: 2. The V gene's germline CDR1 is SGHRS and CDR2 YFSETQ. The CDR3 is made up of 15 amino acids. The CDR3 coding sequence is TGCGCCAGCAGCTTGGATACTAGCGGGCAAGAGACCCAGTACTTC. It encodes CASSLDTSGQETQYF.

The chain combines TRBV10-3 with TRBJ2-2; a weak D match, TRBD2 (6 bases). V lost 2 bases and J lost 4, with 17 bases in between. Germline V gene sequence: CDR1 ENHRY, CDR2 SYGVKD. This CDR3 is built from 17 residues. CDR3 in DNA: TGTGCCATCAGTGAGCAGAGGGTAGCGGACCTCACCGGGGAGCTGTTTTTT. This codes for CAISEQRVADLTGELFF.

This chain links TRBV4-3 with TRBJ1-5; perhaps TRBD1 as D (5 bases). V lost 3 bases to trimming and J lost 7 bases, with 10 bases between them. Germline V gene data show CDR1 as LGHNA and CDR2 as YSLEER. The CDR3 has 13 amino acids. The CDR3 is CASSQDGGQPQHF. The CDR3 DNA follows: TGCGCCAGCAGCCAGGACGGGGGGCAGCCCCAGCATTTT.

The rearrangement joins TRBV6-5 to TRBJ2-2; TRBD1 aligns across 7 bases. CDR1 and CDR2 (germline): MNHEY, SVGAGI. This CDR3 comprises 15 residues. V dropped 8 bases and J dropped 4; count of bases not matched to a gene: 10. DNA for the CDR3: TGTGCCAGCGTCCCGGGACAGCTTGCCACCGGGGAGCTGTTTTTT. Encoded protein: CASVPGQLATGELFF.

The chain links TRBV30 to TRBJ1-3; D is ambiguous. This CDR3 is built from 16 residues. Looked up from germline, CDR1 is GTSNPN and CDR2 is SVGIG (reference sequence). Trimming removed 2 bases from V and 0 bases from J, with 14 bases in between. DNA for the CDR3: TGTGCCTGGAGTAAAGCCTTATATAGCTCTGGAAACACCATATATTTT. This sequence encodes CAWSKALYSSGNTIYF.

The gene calls are TRBV9 and TRBJ1-1, with TRBD1 matching 9 bases. The CDR3 covers 15 residues. The V gene end was trimmed by 0 bases and the J gene end by 4 bases; junction bases not matched to a gene: 4. Germline V lookup: CDR1 SGDLS, CDR2 YYNGEE. CDR3 sequence (DNA): TGTGCCAGCAGCGTAGTTGGACAGGGGACCACTGAAGCTTTCTTT. Protein: CASSVVGQGTTEAFF.

This clone appeared a single time. J is TRBJ2-5 and V is TRBV19, with 8 positions matching TRBD2. The CDR3 has 14 amino acids. V gave up 6 bases and J gave up 6 bases; unmatched junction bases: 9. Germline loops: CDR1 LNHDA, CDR2 SQIVND (reference sequence). CDR3 DNA sequence: TGTGCCAGTAGCAAAGATCGGGAGGGCCAGACCCAGTACTTC. Translating it yields CASSKDREGQTQYF.

V usage is TRBV19 and J usage is TRBJ2-1, with D maybe TRBD2 (5 bases). From germline, CDR1 is LNHDA and CDR2 SQIVND (reference sequence). There are 15 residues in the CDR3. V was pared by 3 bases and J by 8 bases, with 17 bases between. The CDR3 nucleotides are TGTGCCAGTAGTATGTCCCTGTCTACGAGGGATGAGCAGTTCTTC. Translation gives CASSMSLSTRDEQFF.